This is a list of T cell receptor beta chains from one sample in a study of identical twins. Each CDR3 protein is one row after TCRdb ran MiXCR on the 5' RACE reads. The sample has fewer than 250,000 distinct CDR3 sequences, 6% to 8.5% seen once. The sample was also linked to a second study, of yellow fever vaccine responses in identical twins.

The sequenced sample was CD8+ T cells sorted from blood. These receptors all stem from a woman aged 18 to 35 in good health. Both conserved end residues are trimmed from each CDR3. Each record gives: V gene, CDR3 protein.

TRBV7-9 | ASSLAAQPQH
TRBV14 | ASSLPGGFETQY
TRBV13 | ASSKGRINQPQH
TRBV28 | ASRTGHSYGYT
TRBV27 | ASSLLGGPQETQY
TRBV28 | ASTRDYFDNEQF
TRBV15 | ATSRDRSTPRADTQY
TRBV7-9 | ASSPVGQGGELF
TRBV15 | ATSTGQQPQH
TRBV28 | ASSSIQGNSPLH
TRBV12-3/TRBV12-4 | ASSLSWADNEQF
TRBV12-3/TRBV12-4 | ASSLAEYEDEQY
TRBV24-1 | ATSDPTGESTDTQY
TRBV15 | ATSMSGSGTGELF
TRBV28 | ASSALQGRPSYEQY
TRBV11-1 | ASSLGSSQYEQY
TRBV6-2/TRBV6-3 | ASSYSEGAGGLYERNEQF
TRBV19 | ASRLTSGGRSTDTQY
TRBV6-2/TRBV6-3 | ASSWASETGELF
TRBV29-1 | SVEGAGGLEAF
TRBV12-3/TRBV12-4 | ASSWTSDYEQY
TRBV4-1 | ASSQEGANPFYEQY
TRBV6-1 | ASSEARVFAGGTYEQY
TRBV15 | ATSRESAPAGELF
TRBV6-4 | ASSDSGPSDTQY
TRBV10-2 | ASSTPTSGVYNEQF
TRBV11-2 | ASSHWTGKNTEAF
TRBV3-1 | ASSHGVADTQY
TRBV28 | ASSATRGRDEQY
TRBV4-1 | ASSQEWGQGVNYEQY
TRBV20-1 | SAKDRADTEAF
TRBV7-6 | ASSLRLEGTEAF